The sequence of this T cell receptor (beta chain) was determined in a study of T cell responses to AZD1222 COVID-19 vaccine. Study results and caveats: Clonal diversity may have been underestimated in mostly white British donors. Every sample of the repertoires postdated the peak T cell response. Seropositivity was recorded at baseline in only 6 or 7 AZD1222 recipients. Targets within unmutated variant regions were reportedly found for nearly half of spike-specific TCRs.

Of note for this clone: The antigen remains unidentified.

In germline, CDR1 is SGHRS, CDR2 YFSETQ. The CDR3 contains 15 residues. Trimming took off 2 bases at V and 1 base at J, with 12 bases between the two ends. This table comes from immunoSEQ multiplex PCR, and its TCRdb copy is limited to in-frame clones, with some not included. The sample records some 180,000 clones, 90% to 95% being singletons. The sequence came from an adult who received the AZD1222 COVID-19 vaccine. Sequencing was performed on peripheral blood, taken 28 days after the second AZD1222 dose. This rearrangement joins TRBV5-1 to TRBJ1-1; D may be TRBD1 (6 bases). This chain's CDR3 is CASSLNPQGNTEAFF. DNA for the CDR3: TGCGCCAGCAGCTTAAATCCACAGGGGAACACTGAAGCTTTCTTT.